This T cell receptor beta chain was sequenced for a study of T cell repertoires in cytomegalovirus infection. Study at large: Through public TCR beta signatures, both CMV infection and matching HLA type were indicated. Study-wide points: Ex vivo, HLA-C-restricted CMV-specific TCR beta clonotypes prevailed over the rest of the response. The study identified carriers of CMV plus the relevant HLA from cumulative public TCR beta family frequency.

This clonotype occurred many times. Its antigen is not known. TCRdb reanalysed the reads using MiXCR and keeps one entry per CDR3 protein. The profile shows almost 550,000 distinct CDR3 sequences, about 15% of them singletons. The CDR3 extends over 16 amino acids. The junction had 13 bases not matched to a gene; V was cut back by 6 bases and J by 2 bases. The germline V gene encodes CDR1 SNHLY and CDR2 FYNNEI. This TCR was sampled from a human donor in good health (CMV status not recorded). Some clones in this sample may be carry-over from other donors' samples. This chain uses TRBV2 with TRBJ2-7; 7 nucleotides match TRBD1. Material for sequencing was CD8+ T cells from PBMCs. As DNA, the CDR3 is TGTGCCAGCAGGGTCCCCTCCGGGACAGTCACCTACGAGCAGTACTTC. Its protein product is CASRVPSGTVTYEQYF.